This T cell receptor (beta chain) was profiled in a study of blood T cell repertoires in COVID-19 (dated by TCRdb to the early 2020s). At the level of the whole study: Samples from collaborators originated in the United States, Italy and Spain and spanned both the acute and convalescent phases of COVID-19. The repertoires were released in a freely available public database meant as a resource for research on the immune response to SARS-CoV-2. The prospective study material was composed of cDNA or gDNA derived from T cells, B-cell-depleted T cells, or PBMCs. The dataset comprised deeply sampled blood TCRbeta repertoires from subjects exposed to, actively infected with, or recovered from COVID-19. Where available, HLA class I and class II types were taken from metadata supplied by the sample provider and were not determined by assay-based typing. Samples came from the ongoing ImmuneRACE study (first 160 participants) plus 1,254 subjects from 6 global collaborators. The sample metadata nearly always contained a de-identified subject ID, COVID-19 status, age in years and sex. The paper as a whole reports these results and caveats: Clinical and demographic metadata were provided uncurated, with the amount varying by source and participant.

TCRbeta CDR3 regions were amplified from genomic DNA using the immunoSEQ Assay, a bias-controlled multiplex PCR. As for the original processing: The number of nucleated cells in each sample was estimated by amplification of reference gene primers within the assay. To quantify the absolute abundance of each unique TCRbeta CDR3 rearrangement, sequence reads were collapsed and filtered. For each sample, productive Simpson clonality was calculated as the square root of Simpson's diversity index across productive rearrangements. TCRdb stores this immuneACCESS table with in-frame sequences only. Part of the clones is absent; in the studies checked, under half of the shortfall reflects unresolved V genes, and no reason is known for the rest. For V, J and clone size, that table is used; D and trimming come from the DNA. The sample table holds approximately 80,000 clones, of which 81% were seen once. The ten largest account for 44% of the sample.

V and J are truncated by 3 bases and 0 bases respectively, leaving an intervening sequence of 6 bases. There are 14 amino acids in the CDR3, from cysteine to phenylalanine inclusive. The DNA shown is the 42-base CDR3, in frame from base 1. The germline V gene (reference sequence) provides CDR1 LNHDA and CDR2 SQIVND. Points on this clone: Its antigen has not been determined. Base qualities are not recorded, but no much larger clone differs from it by a single base.

Collaborating institutions collected whole blood in K2EDTA tubes following their own protocols. For TCRbeta analysis, collaborator samples were shipped as frozen whole blood, as isolated PBMCs, or as DNA extracted from either sample type. The chain couples TRBV19 to TRBJ1-5, with the D gene uncertain. The sequence came from a man at least 80 years old with acute or convalescent COVID-19. Sequencing was performed on peripheral blood. The nucleotides read TGTGCCAGTAGTATGCGGGATAGCAATCAGCCCCAGCATTTT. This sequence encodes CASSMRDSNQPQHF.